These T cell receptor beta chains were read from a single sample in a study of T cell responses to AZD1222 COVID-19 vaccine. Measured with immunoSEQ multiplex PCR; TCRdb has only the in-frame clones, and not every one. The sample contains some 120,000 clones, around 90% of which appear only once. This specimen consisted of peripheral blood, obtained 28 days after the second dose of the MenACWY control vaccine. The receptors stem from an adult who received the MenACWY meningococcal vaccine as a control. Both conserved end residues are part of each CDR3. The order of the fields is D gene, clone size, J gene, V gene, CDR3 length, CDR3 DNA, CDR3 protein. D genes are given only for firm matches. Size values are once, few and many counts, or a class for expanded clones, and some rows have none.

.	once	TRBJ1-1	TRBV19	15	TGTGCCAGTAGTATTGCTGGCAGGGCGAACACTGAAGCTTTCTTT	CASSIAGRANTEAFF
.	.	TRBJ2-7	TRBV11-2	13	TGTGCCAGCAGCTTAGATGGCTACTACGAGCAGTACTTC	CASSLDGYYEQYF
TRBD1	.	TRBJ2-2	TRBV29-1	13	TGCAGCGTTGAAGGACAGGGAATCGGGGAGCTGTTTTTT	CSVEGQGIGELFF
TRBD1	.	TRBJ1-5	TRBV27	16	TGTGCCAGCAGAAAGTTTAAGACAGGGGGCTGGCAGCCCCAGCATTTT	CASRKFKTGGWQPQHF
.	.	TRBJ2-1	TRBV3-1/TRBV3-2	17	TGTGCCAGCAGCCAAGAGATTCCGGAGGGCCCCTACAATGAGCAGTTCTTC	CASSQEIPEGPYNEQFF
.	few	TRBJ2-5	TRBV7-9	15	TGTGCCAGCAGCTTTTTGGGGGGAGCGCAAGAGACCCAGTACTTC	CASSFLGGAQETQYF
.	.	TRBJ1-3	TRBV7-9	16	TGTGCCAGCAGCTTTAGAACCACAGTGTCTGGAAACACCATATATTTT	CASSFRTTVSGNTIYF
.	.	TRBJ1-4	TRBV11-2	13	TGTGCCAGCAGCCCCTGGACTAATGAAAAACTGTTTTTT	CASSPWTNEKLFF
.	.	TRBJ2-5	TRBV4-1	17	TGCGCCAGCAGCAAAATTGCTTCCGGGACTTCACAAGAGACCCAGTACTTC	CASSKIASGTSQETQYF
.	.	TRBJ1-1	TRBV30	16	TGTGCCTGGAGCGACGGTCACAGGGTCATGAACACTGAAGCTTTCTTT	CAWSDGHRVMNTEAFF
.	once	TRBJ1-2	TRBV5-4	14	TGTGCCAGCAGCTCCAGGGGAATCTACTATGGCTACACCTTC	CASSSRGIYYGYTF
.	once	TRBJ1-4	TRBV19	16	TGTGCCAGTAGTATTAGTGGTGATGCAACTAATGAAAAACTGTTTTTT	CASSISGDATNEKLFF
TRBD2	.	TRBJ2-1	TRBV12-5	17	TGTGCTAGTGGTTTGGGAGGACTAGCGGGAGGCTACAATGAGCAGTTCTTC	CASGLGGLAGGYNEQFF
.	.	TRBJ1-3	TRBV7-9	13	TGTGCCAGCAGCTGGGACACTGGAAACACCATATATTTT	CASSWDTGNTIYF
TRBD1	.	TRBJ1-5	TRBV28	17	TGTGCCAGCAGTTTATATCTGGGACAGGGGGGGAATCAGCCCCAGCATTTT	CASSLYLGQGGNQPQHF
TRBD1	.	TRBJ1-1	TRBV7-6	15	TGTGCCAGCAGCTTTGGACAGGGATATAGCACTGAAGCTTTCTTT	CASSFGQGYSTEAFF
.	once	TRBJ1-6	TRBV6-1	16	TGTGCCAGCAGTGTGGTACGATCCGGCTATAATTCACCCCTCCACTTT	CASSVVRSGYNSPLHF
.	.	TRBJ2-5	TRBV5-1	13	TGCGCCAGCAGCTTGGTTCGAGGGGAGACCCAGTACTTC	CASSLVRGETQYF
.	once	TRBJ2-3	TRBV7-6	14	TGTGCCAGCAGCTTAACGGGAGACGCAGATACGCAGTATTTT	CASSLTGDADTQYF
.	few	TRBJ2-5	TRBV7-2	11	TGTGCCAGCAGCTTAGTAGAGACCCAGTACTTC	CASSLVETQYF
.	.	TRBJ1-1	TRBV3-1/TRBV3-2	13	TGTGCCAGCAGACAGGGACTGAACACTGAAGCTTTCTTT	CASRQGLNTEAFF
.	.	TRBJ2-1	TRBV12-3/TRBV12-4	12	TGTGCCAGCAGTTTCTCCTACAATGAGCAGTTCTTC	CASSFSYNEQFF
.	.	TRBJ2-5	TRBV11-3	15	TGTGCCAGCAGCCCGAACTGGGGGCGGCAAGAGACCCAGTACTTC	CASSPNWGRQETQYF
.	.	TRBJ1-6	TRBV15	15	TGTGCCACTTCGCAGACGAGCTCCTATAATTCACCCCTCCACTTT	CATSQTSSYNSPLHF
.	.	TRBJ1-1	TRBV5-6	15	TGTGCCAGCAGCCACCTTGAGAGGAGGAACACTGAAGCTTTCTTT	CASSHLERRNTEAFF
.	.	TRBJ1-3	TRBV4-3	14	TGCGCCAGCAGCCAAGGTAGATCTGGAAACACCATATATTTT	CASSQGRSGNTIYF
.	.	TRBJ2-1	TRBV3-1/TRBV3-2	15	TGTGCCAGCAGCCAAGGGGAGAACAGGTTCAATGAGCAGTTCTTC	CASSQGENRFNEQFF